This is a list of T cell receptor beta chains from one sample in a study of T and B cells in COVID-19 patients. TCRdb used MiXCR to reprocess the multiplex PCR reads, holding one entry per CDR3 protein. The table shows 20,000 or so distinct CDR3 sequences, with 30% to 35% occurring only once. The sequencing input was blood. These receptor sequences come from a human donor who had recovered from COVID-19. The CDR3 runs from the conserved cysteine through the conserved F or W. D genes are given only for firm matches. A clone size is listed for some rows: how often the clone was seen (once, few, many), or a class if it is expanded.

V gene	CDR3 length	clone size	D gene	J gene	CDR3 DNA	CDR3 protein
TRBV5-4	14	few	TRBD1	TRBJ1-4	TGTGCCAGCAGCAGGGGACAGCTGGAGGAAAAACTGTTTTTT	CASSRGQLEEKLFF
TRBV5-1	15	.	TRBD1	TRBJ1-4	TGCGCCAGCAGCTTGGGACAGGGGGCGAGTGAAAAACTGTTTTTT	CASSLGQGASEKLFF
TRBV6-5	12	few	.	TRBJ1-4	TGTGCCAGCCGCCGTGCAAATGAAAAACTGTTTTTT	CASRRANEKLFF
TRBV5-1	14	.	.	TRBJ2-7	TGCGCCAGCAGCTTGTCGGGGCAGGGATACGAGCAGTACTTC	CASSLSGQGYEQYF
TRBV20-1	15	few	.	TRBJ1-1	TGCAGTGCTAGAGATGAAGGAACACAATACACTGAAGCTTTCTTT	CSARDEGTQYTEAFF
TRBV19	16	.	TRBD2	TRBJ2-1	TGTGCCAGTAGTATGCTAGCGGGGGAGCCTGGCAATGAGCAGTTCTTC	CASSMLAGEPGNEQFF
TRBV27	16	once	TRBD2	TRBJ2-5	TGTGCCAGCAGTTTGGGGCTAGCGGGGGGCCAAGAGACCCAGTACTTC	CASSLGLAGGQETQYF
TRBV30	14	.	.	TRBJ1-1	TGTGCCTGGAGTGTACGAGGCGGAAACACTGAAGCTTTCTTT	CAWSVRGGNTEAFF
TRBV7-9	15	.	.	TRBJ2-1	TGTGCCAGCAGCTTACGGGGGAGCGCCTACAATGAGCAGTTCTTC	CASSLRGSAYNEQFF
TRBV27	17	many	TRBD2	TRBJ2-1	TGTGCCAACATCCTCTGGAGCGGGGGGGCCTCCTACAATGAGCAGTTCTTC	CANILWSGGASYNEQFF
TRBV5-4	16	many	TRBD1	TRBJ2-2	TGTGCCAGCAGCTTTCCCGACAGGGGGCTTCCCGGGGAGCTGTTTTTT	CASSFPDRGLPGELFF
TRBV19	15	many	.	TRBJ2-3	TGTGCCAGTAGTATAGGAGCAGCTAGCACAGATACGCAGTATTTT	CASSIGAASTDTQYF
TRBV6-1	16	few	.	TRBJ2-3	TGTGCCAGCAGTGAAAGGCCCAGCAGTCCCACAGATACGCAGTATTTT	CASSERPSSPTDTQYF
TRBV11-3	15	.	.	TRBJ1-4	TGTGCCAGCACTCGGACGGTTGCAACTAATGAAAAACTGTTTTTT	CASTRTVATNEKLFF
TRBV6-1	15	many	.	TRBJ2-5	TGTGCCAGCAGTGAAGCTGGGGGGAGGCAAGAGACCCAGTACTTC	CASSEAGGRQETQYF
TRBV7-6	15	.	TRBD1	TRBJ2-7	TGTGCCAGCAGCTTCGCCGGGACAGGGCGATACGAGCAGTACTTC	CASSFAGTGRYEQYF
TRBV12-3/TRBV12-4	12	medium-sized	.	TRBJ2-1	TGTGCCAGCAGTTGGGCCCTCAATGAGCAGTTCTTC	CASSWALNEQFF
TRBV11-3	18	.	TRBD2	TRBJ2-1	TGTGCCAGCAGCTTAGGGATAGCGGGGGGGCTCACGGACAATGAGCAGTTCTTC	CASSLGIAGGLTDNEQFF
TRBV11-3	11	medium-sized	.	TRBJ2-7	TGTGCCAGCAGTCTCAACTACGAGCAGTACTTC	CASSLNYEQYF
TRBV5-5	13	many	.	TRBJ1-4	TGTGCCAGCAGCTTGTGGGCGAATGAAAAACTGTTTTTT	CASSLWANEKLFF
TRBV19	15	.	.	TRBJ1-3	TGTGCCAGTAGTATTCAAGATCCTTCTGGAAACACCATATATTTT	CASSIQDPSGNTIYF
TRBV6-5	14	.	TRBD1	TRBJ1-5	TGTGCCATCAGTGAGACAGGGTTCAATCAGCCCCAGCATTTT	CAISETGFNQPQHF
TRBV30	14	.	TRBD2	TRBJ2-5	TGTGCCTGGAGTATAGCGGGGGACCAAGAGACCCAGTACTTC	CAWSIAGDQETQYF
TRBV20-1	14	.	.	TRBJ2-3	TGCAGTGCTGCCGGGACTCCAAGCACAGATACGCAGTATTTT	CSAAGTPSTDTQYF
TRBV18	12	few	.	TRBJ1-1	TGTGCCAGCTCACTTCCTGGGTCTGAAGCTTTCTTT	CASSLPGSEAFF
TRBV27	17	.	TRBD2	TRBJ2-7	TGTGCCAGCAGTGGACTGGGACTAGCGGGGGGCTCCTACGAGCAGTACTTC	CASSGLGLAGGSYEQYF
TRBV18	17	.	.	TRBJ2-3	TGTGCCAGCTCACCACCGGCAGGCCAAGACTTGGCAGATACGCAGTATTTT	CASSPPAGQDLADTQYF
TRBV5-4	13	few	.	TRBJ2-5	TGTGCCAGCAGCTTGGTGATAGAGGGGACCCAGTACTTC	CASSLVIEGTQYF
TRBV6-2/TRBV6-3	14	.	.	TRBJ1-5	TGTGCCAGCAGCGATGGACCGGCACGGCAGCCCCAACATTTT	CASSDGPARQPQHF
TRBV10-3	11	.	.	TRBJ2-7	TGTGCCATCAGTGCCAGCGGCGAGCAGTACTTC	CAISASGEQYF
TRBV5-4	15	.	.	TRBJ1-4	TGTGCCAGCAGCTTCGGGGGGACAACTAATGAAAAACTGTTTTTT	CASSFGGTTNEKLFF
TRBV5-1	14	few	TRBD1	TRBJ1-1	TGCGCCAGCAGCCTGACAGGGTTGAACACTGAAGCTTTCTTT	CASSLTGLNTEAFF
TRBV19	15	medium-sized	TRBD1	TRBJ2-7	TGTGCCAGTAGTATAACCCGGACAGGGTCCTACGAGCAGTACTTC	CASSITRTGSYEQYF
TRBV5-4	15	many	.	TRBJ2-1	TGTGCCAGCAGCTCGGCGGGACCCTCCTACAATGAGCAGTTCTTC	CASSSAGPSYNEQFF
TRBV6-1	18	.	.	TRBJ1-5	TGTGCCAGCAGTGAAGTGGCCTCGGGCCGAAATAGCAATCAGCCCCAGCATTTT	CASSEVASGRNSNQPQHF
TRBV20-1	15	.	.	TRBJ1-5	TGCAGTGCCAAAAACGGGGGGCCCAGCAATCAGCCCCAGCATTTT	CSAKNGGPSNQPQHF
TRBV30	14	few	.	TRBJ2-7	TGTGCCTGGACTCAATCCCGGGACTCCTACGAGCAGTACTTC	CAWTQSRDSYEQYF
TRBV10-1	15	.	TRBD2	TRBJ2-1	TGCGCCAGCAGTGAGCTTTTGCGGGGGGCCGGAGAGCAGTTCTTC	CASSELLRGAGEQFF
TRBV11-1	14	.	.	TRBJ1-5	TGTGCCAGCAGTTACGGGGGTGGCAATCAGCCCCAGCATTTT	CASSYGGGNQPQHF
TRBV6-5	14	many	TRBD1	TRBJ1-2	TGTGCCAGCAGTTACACCGACAGGGGGTATGGCTACACCTTC	CASSYTDRGYGYTF
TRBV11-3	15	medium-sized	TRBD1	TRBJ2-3	TGTGCCAGCAGCTCTGGGACAGTTATCACAGATACGCAGTATTTT	CASSSGTVITDTQYF
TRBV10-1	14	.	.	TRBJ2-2	TGCGCCAGCAGTGAGTCGGGGGGAACCGGGGTGCTGTTTTTT	CASSESGGTGVLFF
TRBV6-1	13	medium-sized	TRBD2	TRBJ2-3	TGTGCCATTACTAGCGGGGGCGCGTATACGCAGTATTTT	CAITSGGAYTQYF
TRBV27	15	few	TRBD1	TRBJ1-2	TGTGCCAGCAGCCTACTTGGACAGGCCCGCTATGGCTACACCTTC	CASSLLGQARYGYTF
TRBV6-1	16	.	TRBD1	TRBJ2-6	TGTGCCAGCAGTCGAGACAGGGGTACAGGGGCCAACGTCCTGACTTTC	CASSRDRGTGANVLTF
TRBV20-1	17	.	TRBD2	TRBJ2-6	TGCAGTGCTACCAAAGCGGGGGGAAGCTCTGGGGCCAACGTCCTGACTTTC	CSATKAGGSSGANVLTF
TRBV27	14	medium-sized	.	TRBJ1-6	TGTGCCAGCAGACAGGGTGTGGGCGATTCACCCCTCCACTTT	CASRQGVGDSPLHF
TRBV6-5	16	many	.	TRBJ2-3	TGTGCCAGCAGTTATTGGGGGGGGCAACTCACAGATACGCAGTATTTT	CASSYWGGQLTDTQYF
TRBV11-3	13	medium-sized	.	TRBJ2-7	TGTGCCAGCAGCTTAGCCATCTCCTACGAGCAGTACTTC	CASSLAISYEQYF
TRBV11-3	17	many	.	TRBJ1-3	TGTGCCAGCAGCCAGGGCCCACCGGGTGGCTCTGGAAACACCATATATTTT	CASSQGPPGGSGNTIYF
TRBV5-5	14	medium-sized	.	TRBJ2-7	TGTGCCAGCAGCGAGGACAGCCACTCCTACGAGCAGTACTTC	CASSEDSHSYEQYF